This TCR beta chain was captured by sequencing in a study of blood T cell repertoires in COVID-19. Study overall: What the recovered Cohort 3 donors had was two negative PCRs, clearance, or symptom resolution. From the United States, Italy and Spain came samples of acute and convalescent COVID-19. The cDNA or gDNA used as material had been derived from T cells, B-cell-depleted T cells, or PBMCs.

Only in-frame clones appear in the TCRdb table, and some are missing; sequencing was by immunoSEQ multiplex PCR. This sample has roughly 210,000 clones; 87% occur once, and the top ten carry 7% to 8.5%. This CDR3 has 15 residues. Per germline, CDR1 SGHRS and CDR2 YFSETQ. V was pared by 4 bases and J by 1 base, with 14 bases between. The sequencing sample was made of PBMCs or T cells enriched from blood (not recorded which). This chain connects TRBV5-1 to TRBJ1-1; no clear D. This receptor was taken from a man younger than 40 in a cohort exposed to, infected with or recovered from COVID-19 (not recorded which). This chain's CDR3 is CASSGSGDPNTEAFF. As DNA, the CDR3 is TGCGCCAGCAGCGGATCCGGGGATCCGAACACTGAAGCTTTCTTT.